Listed below are T cell receptor beta chains from one sample, sequenced in a study of cytomegalovirus exposure and HLA in healthy donors. Profiled with immunoSEQ multiplex PCR; TCRdb holds only in-frame clones, not every one. Seen here are about 180,000 clones, over 65% observed once, and the top ten hold 1.4% to 1.5%. Sequencing was carried out using PBMCs. These TCRs come from a man between 18 and 35 years old in good health and CMV-seronegative. Both conserved end residues are part of each CDR3.

CASSLRTGDEQYF TRBJ2-7 TRBV5-1
CASSPSSGHNEQFF TRBJ2-1 TRBV7-3
CASSFTTSGNTEAFF TRBJ1-1 TRBV18
CASSSRSTLTVYRDGYTF TRBJ1-2 TRBV7-6
CASSLARGGFSGYTF TRBJ1-2 TRBV5-8
CASSRRTGTNYGYTF TRBJ1-2 TRBV7-9
CASSDTSGRVNTDTQYF TRBJ2-3 TRBV6-1
CASSLGGTQEAFF TRBJ1-1 TRBV7-9
CASSQYSGGSHEQYF TRBJ2-7 TRBV4-2
CSVVGGEVGAYGYTF TRBJ1-2 TRBV29-1
CASSFGTTGYNEQFF TRBJ2-1 TRBV6-5
CATSRGTVDNEKLFF TRBJ1-4 TRBV15
CAIRETGPHEQYF TRBJ2-7 TRBV10-3
CASRRSVYNEQFF TRBJ2-1 TRBV5-5
CASSLGTGISYEQYF TRBJ2-7 TRBV7-9
CASSLNRGPATNEKLFF TRBJ1-4 TRBV7-2
CASSLAVGGLSTDTQYF TRBJ2-3 TRBV7-9
CASSLQGSGETQYF TRBJ2-5 TRBV6-6
CASRTAGTGNSPLHF TRBJ1-6 TRBV25-1
CASSTPQGSGTEAFF TRBJ1-1 TRBV9
CASGTDYGYTF TRBJ1-2 TRBV2
CASSFGGGSPSSYEQYF TRBJ2-7 TRBV5-4
CASSLGTRGDTQYF TRBJ2-3 TRBV5-1
CASSPRLAGGGDTQYF TRBJ2-3 TRBV5-1
CASSLAASGLAKNIQYF TRBJ2-4 TRBV7-2
CATSRINRVGTDTQYF TRBJ2-3 TRBV15
CASSWHSNQPQHF TRBJ1-5 TRBV7-8
CASSRTGGYEQYF TRBJ2-7 TRBV7-2
CAISRDAGGDIQYF TRBJ2-4 TRBV10-3
CASSRRLESEGYTF TRBJ1-2 TRBV5-1
CASSARTGKNTEAFF TRBJ1-1 TRBV6-1
CASSQDPRAGANVLTF TRBJ2-6 TRBV4-3
CASSKDRVNYGYTF TRBJ1-2 TRBV18
CASLGGAQNIQYF TRBJ2-4 TRBV6-6
CASSKGVGNSPLHF TRBJ1-6 TRBV6-1
CASSQLGQGDTEAFF TRBJ1-1 TRBV4-3
CASFPYGTGAPRNYGYTF TRBJ1-2 TRBV27
CASSLAGTGIYGYTF TRBJ1-2 TRBV28
CASSRVGLAWDNEQFF TRBJ2-1 TRBV5-1